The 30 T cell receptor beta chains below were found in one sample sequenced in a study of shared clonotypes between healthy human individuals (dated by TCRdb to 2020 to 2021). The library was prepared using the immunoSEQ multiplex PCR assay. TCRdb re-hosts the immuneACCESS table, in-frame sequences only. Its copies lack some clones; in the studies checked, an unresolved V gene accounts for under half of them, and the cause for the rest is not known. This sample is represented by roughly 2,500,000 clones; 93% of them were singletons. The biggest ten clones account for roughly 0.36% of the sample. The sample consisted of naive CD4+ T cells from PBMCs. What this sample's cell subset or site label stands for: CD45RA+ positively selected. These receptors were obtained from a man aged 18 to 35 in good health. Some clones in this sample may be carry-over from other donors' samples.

The CDR3 bases are TGCAGCGTCAGACGGTATTCAACTAATGAAAAACTGTTTTTT. This encodes CSVRRYSTNEKLFF. This chain uses TRBV29-1 with TRBJ1-4; D is ambiguous. Germline CDR1 SQVTM, CDR2 ANQGSEA. The V gene lost 6 bases and the J gene lost 0 bases, with 11 bases spanning the gap. The CDR3 is made up of 14 amino acids.

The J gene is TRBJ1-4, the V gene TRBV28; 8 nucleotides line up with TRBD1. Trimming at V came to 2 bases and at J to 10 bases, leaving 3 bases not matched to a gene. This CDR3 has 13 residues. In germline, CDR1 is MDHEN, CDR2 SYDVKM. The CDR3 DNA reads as TGTGCCAGCAGTTTACAGGGGACAGGAAAACTGTTTTTT. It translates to CASSLQGTGKLFF.

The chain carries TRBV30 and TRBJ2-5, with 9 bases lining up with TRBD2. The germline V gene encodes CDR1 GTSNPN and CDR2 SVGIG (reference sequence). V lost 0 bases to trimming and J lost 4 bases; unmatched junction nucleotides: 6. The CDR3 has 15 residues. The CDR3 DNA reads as TGTGCCTGGAGTGTACTAGCTAGCGGGACAGAGACCCAGTACTTC. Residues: CAWSVLASGTETQYF.

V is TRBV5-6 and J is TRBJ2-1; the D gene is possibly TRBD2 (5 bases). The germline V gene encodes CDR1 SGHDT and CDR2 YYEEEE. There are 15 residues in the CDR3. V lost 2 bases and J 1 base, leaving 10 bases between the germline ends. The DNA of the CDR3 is TGTGCCAGCAGCTTATACAGCGGTTCCTACAATGAGCAGTTCTTC. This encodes CASSLYSGSYNEQFF.

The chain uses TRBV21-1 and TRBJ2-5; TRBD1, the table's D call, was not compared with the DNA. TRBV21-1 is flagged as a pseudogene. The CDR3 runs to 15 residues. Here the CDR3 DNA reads TGTGCCAGCAGCGTCTACAGGGGGCGGTTGGAGACCCAGTACTTC. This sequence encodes CASSVYRGRLETQYF.

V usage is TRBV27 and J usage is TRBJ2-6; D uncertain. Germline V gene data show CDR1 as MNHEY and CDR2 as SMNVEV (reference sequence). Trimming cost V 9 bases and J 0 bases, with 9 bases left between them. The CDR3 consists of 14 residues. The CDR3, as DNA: TGTGCCAGTACGGCCATCTCTGGGGCCAACGTCCTGACTTTC. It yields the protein CASTAISGANVLTF.

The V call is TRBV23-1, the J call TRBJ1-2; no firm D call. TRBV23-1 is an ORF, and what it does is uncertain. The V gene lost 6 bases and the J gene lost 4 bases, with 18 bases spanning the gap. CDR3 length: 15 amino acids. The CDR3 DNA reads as TGCGCCAGCAGAGTCGGGGAACTCCAAGGCTATGGCTACACCTTC. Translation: CASRVGELQGYGYTF.

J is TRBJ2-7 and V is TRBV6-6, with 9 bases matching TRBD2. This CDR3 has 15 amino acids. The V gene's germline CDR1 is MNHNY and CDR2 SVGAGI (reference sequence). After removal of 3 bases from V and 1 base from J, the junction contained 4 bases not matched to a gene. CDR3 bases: TGTGCCAGCAGTTATAGGCTAGCGGGATCCTACGAGCAGTACTTC. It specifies CASSYRLAGSYEQYF.

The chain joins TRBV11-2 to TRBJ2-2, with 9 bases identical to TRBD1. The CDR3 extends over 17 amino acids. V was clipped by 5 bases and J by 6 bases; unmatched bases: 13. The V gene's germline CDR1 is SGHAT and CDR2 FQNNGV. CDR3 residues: CASSHLVDRDRAGELFF. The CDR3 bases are TGTGCCAGCAGCCACTTGGTAGACAGGGACAGGGCCGGGGAGCTGTTTTTT.

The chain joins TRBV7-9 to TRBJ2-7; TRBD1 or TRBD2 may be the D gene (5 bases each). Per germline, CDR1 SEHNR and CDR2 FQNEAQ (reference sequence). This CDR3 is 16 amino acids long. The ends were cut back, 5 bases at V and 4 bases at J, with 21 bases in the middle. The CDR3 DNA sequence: TGTGCCAGCAGCCCCTCGGGGACCCCCGATAGGTACGAGCAGTACTTC. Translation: CASSPSGTPDRYEQYF.

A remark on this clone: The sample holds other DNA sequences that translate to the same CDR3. Here the CDR3 DNA reads TGTGCCTGGAGCCTTGGAAACACCATATATTTT. Its translation: CAWSLGNTIYF. This chain uses TRBV30 with TRBJ1-3, with D unresolved. Trimming left V 3 bases short and J 3 bases short, with 3 bases between. Germline CDR1 and CDR2: GTSNPN and SVGIG (reference sequence). The CDR3 is made up of 11 amino acids.

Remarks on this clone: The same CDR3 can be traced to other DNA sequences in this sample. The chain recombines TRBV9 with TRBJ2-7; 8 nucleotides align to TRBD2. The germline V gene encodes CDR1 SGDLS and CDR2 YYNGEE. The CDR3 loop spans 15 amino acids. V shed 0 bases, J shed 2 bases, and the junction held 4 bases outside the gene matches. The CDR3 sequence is CASSVGLAGAYEQYF. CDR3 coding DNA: TGTGCCAGCAGCGTAGGTCTAGCGGGTGCCTACGAGCAGTACTTC.

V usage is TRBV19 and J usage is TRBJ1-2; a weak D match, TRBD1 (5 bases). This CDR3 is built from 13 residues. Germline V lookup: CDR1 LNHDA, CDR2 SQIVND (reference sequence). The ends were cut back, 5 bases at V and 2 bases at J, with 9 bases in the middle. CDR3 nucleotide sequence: TGTGCCAGTAGTGTCAGGGAGAACTATGGCTACACCTTC. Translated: CASSVRENYGYTF.

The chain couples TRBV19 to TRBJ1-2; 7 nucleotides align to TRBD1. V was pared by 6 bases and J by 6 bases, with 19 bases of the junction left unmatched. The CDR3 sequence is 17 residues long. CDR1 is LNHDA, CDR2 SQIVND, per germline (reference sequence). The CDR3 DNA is TGTGCCAGTAGAAATATGCGACAGGGAATCGGACGAGATGGCTACACCTTC. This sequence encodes CASRNMRQGIGRDGYTF.

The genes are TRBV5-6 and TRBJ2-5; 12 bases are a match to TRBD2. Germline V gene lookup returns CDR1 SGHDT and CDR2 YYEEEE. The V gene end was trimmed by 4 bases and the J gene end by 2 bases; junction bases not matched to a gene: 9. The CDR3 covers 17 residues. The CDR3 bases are TGTGCCAGCAGCCCTAGACTAGCGGGAGTGAGACAAGAGACCCAGTACTTC. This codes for CASSPRLAGVRQETQYF.

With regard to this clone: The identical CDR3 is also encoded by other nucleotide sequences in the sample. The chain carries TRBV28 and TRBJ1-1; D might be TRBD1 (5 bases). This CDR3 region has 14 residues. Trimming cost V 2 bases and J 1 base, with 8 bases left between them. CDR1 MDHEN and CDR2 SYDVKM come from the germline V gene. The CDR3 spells CASSLGGSNTEAFF. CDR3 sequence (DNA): TGTGCCAGCAGTTTAGGGGGTTCGAACACTGAAGCTTTCTTT.

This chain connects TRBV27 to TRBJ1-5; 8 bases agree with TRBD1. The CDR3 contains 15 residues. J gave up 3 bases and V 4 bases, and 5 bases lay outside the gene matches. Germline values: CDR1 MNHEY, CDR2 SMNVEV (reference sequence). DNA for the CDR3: TGTGCCAGCAGTTCCTGGACAGGGATCAATCAGCCCCAGCATTTT. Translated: CASSSWTGINQPQHF.

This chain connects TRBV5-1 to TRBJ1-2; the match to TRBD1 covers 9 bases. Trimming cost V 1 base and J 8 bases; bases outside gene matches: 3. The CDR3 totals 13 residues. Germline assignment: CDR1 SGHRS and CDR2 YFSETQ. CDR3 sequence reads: CASSLRTGEGYTF. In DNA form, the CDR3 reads TGCGCCAGCAGCTTGCGGACAGGGGAAGGCTACACCTTC.

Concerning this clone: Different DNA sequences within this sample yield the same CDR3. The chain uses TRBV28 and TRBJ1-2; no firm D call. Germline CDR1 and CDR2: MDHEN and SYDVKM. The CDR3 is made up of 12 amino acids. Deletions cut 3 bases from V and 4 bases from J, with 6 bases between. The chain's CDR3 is CASSFSLYGYTF. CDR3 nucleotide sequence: TGTGCCAGCAGTTTCTCCCTCTATGGCTACACCTTC.

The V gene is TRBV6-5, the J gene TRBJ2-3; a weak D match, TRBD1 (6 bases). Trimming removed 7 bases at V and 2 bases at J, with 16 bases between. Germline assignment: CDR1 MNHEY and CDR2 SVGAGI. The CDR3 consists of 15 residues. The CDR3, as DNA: TGTGCCAGCATCGAGTGGGACATGCCCACAGATACGCAGTATTTT. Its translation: CASIEWDMPTDTQYF.

The CDR3 coding sequence is TGTGCCAGCAGCTTAGGAAGGGCAGGGGTTGTCTACGAGCAGTACTTC. Translated, it gives CASSLGRAGVVYEQYF. The V and J genes are TRBV7-2 and TRBJ2-7; D possibly corresponds to TRBD1 (6 bases). Germline V CDR1 and CDR2: SGHTA, FQGNSA. This CDR3 is 16 amino acids long. V gave up 1 base and J gave up 3 bases, with 16 bases separating them. Supplemented by reference TRBV7-2 and TRBJ2-7, the full variable domain reads GAGVSQSPSNKVTEKGKDVELRCDPISGHTALYWYRQSLGQGLEFLIYFQGNSAPDKSGLPSDRFSAERTGGSVSTLTIQRTQQEDSAVYLCASSLGRAGVVYEQYFGPGTRLTVT.

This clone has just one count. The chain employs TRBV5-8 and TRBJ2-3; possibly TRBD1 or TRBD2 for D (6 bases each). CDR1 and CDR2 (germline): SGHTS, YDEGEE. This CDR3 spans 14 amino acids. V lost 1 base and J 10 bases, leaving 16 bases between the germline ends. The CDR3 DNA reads TGTGCCAGCAGCTTGTTAGGGGGGTCGATTGCGCAGTATTTT. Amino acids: CASSLLGGSIAQYF.

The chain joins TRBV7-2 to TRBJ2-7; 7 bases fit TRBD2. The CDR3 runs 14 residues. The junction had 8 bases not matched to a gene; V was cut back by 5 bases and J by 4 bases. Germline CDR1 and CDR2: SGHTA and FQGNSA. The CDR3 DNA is TGTGCCAGCAGCAGCGGGACCCTTCTGTACGAGCAGTACTTC. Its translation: CASSSGTLLYEQYF.

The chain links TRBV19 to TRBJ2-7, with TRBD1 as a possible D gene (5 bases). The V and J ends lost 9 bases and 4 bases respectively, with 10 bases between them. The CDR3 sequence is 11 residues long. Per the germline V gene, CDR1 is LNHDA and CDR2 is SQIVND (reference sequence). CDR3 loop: CASADSYEQYF. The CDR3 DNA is TGTGCCAGCGCCGACAGTTACGAGCAGTACTTC. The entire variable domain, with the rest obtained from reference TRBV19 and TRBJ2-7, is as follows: DGGITQSPKYLFRKEGQNVTLSCEQNLNHDAMYWYRQDPGQGLRLIYYSQIVNDFQKGDIAEGYSVSREKKESFPLTVTSAQKNPTAFYLCASADSYEQYFGPGTRLTVT.

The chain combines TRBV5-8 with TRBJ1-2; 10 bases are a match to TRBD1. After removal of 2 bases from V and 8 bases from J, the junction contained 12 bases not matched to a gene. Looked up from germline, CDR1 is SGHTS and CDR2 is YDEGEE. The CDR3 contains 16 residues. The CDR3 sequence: CASSFLATGGFTGYTF. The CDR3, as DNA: TGTGCCAGCAGCTTCCTGGCGACAGGGGGCTTCACCGGCTACACCTTC. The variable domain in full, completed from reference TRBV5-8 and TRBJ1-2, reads EAGVTQSPTHLIKTRGQQATLRCSPISGHTSVYWYQQALGLGLQFLLWYDEGEERNRGNFPPRFSGRQFPNYSSELNVNALELEDSALYLCASSFLATGGFTGYTFGSGTRLTVV.

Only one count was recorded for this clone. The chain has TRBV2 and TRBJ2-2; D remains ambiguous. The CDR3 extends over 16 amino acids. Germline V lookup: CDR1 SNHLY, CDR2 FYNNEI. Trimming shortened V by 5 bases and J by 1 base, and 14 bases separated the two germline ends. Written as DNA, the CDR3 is TGTGCCAGCAGTCCAGACTGGGTTAAGAACACCGGGGAGCTGTTTTTT. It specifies CASSPDWVKNTGELFF.

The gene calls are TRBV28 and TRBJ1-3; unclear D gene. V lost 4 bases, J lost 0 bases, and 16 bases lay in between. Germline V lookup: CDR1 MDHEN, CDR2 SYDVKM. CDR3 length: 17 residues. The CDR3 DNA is TGTGCCAGCAGTTCCCCTCGTTCGGCCTCCTCTGGAAACACCATATATTTT. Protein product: CASSSPRSASSGNTIYF.

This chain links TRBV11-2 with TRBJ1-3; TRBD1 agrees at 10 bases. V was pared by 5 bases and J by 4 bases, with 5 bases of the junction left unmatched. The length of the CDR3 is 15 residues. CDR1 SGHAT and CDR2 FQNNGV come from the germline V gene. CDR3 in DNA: TGTGCCAGCAGCCGCCCGGGACAGGGGGGAAACACCATATATTTT. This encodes CASSRPGQGGNTIYF.

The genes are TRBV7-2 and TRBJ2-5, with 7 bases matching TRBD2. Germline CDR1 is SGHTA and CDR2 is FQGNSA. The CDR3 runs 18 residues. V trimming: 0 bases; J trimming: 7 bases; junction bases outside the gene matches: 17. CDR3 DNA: TGTGCCAGCAGCTTAGCGGGAGGGCCGCCGGGGTTGCGGGGGACCCAGTACTTC. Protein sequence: CASSLAGGPPGLRGTQYF. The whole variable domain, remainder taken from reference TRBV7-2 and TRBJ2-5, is GAGVSQSPSNKVTEKGKDVELRCDPISGHTALYWYRQSLGQGLEFLIYFQGNSAPDKSGLPSDRFSAERTGGSVSTLTIQRTQQEDSAVYLCASSLAGGPPGLRGTQYFGPGTRLLVL.

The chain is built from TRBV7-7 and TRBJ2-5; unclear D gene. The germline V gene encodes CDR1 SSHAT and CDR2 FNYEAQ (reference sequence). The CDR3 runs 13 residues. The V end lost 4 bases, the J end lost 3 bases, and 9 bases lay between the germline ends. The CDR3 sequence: CASSYSPEETQYF. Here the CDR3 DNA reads TGTGCCAGCAGCTACAGTCCGGAAGAGACCCAGTACTTC.